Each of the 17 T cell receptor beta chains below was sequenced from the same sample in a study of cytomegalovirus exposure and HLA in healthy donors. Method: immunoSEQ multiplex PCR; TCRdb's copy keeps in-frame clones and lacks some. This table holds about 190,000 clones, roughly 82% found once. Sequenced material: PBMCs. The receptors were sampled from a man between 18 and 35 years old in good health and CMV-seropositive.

Written as DNA, the CDR3 is TGTGCCAGCAGCGTAGGGTCTGGGCGGCGCCGCGGACTAGCGGGAGGCGGGGATACGCAGTATTTT. It yields the protein CASSVGSGRRRGLAGGGDTQYF. V gene TRBV9 combines with J gene TRBJ2-3, with 14 bases lining up with TRBD2. Unmatched junction bases numbered 21, after V lost 0 bases and J lost 6 bases. There are 22 residues in the CDR3. Per the germline V gene, CDR1 is SGDLS and CDR2 is YYNGEE.

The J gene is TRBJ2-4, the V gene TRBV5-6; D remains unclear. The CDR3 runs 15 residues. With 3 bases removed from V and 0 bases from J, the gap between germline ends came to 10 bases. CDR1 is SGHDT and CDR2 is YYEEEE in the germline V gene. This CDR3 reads CASSSLVRAKNIQYF. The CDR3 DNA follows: TGTGCCAGCAGCTCCCTTGTTAGAGCCAAAAACATTCAGTACTTC.

CDR3 nucleotide sequence: TGTGCCAGCAGTGGAAGCGGGTGGCAGGCCTACGAGCAGTACTTC. This codes for CASSGSGWQAYEQYF. The chain has TRBV6-1 and TRBJ2-7, with D tentatively TRBD2 (6 bases). The ends were cut back, 4 bases at V and 2 bases at J, with 15 bases in the middle. From germline, CDR1 is MNHNS and CDR2 SASEGT. This CDR3 is 15 amino acids long.

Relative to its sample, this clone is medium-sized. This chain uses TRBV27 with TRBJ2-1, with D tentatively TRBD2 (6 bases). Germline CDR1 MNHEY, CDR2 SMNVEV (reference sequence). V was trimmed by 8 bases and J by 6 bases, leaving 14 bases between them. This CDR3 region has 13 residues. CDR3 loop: CASAQRAGNEQFF. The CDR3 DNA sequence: TGTGCCAGCGCCCAGCGGGCAGGCAATGAGCAGTTCTTC.

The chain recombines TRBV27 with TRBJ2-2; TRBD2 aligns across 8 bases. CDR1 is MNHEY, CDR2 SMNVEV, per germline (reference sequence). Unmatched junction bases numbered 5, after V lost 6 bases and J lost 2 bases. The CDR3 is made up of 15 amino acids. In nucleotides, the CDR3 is TGTGCCAGCAGGGGGCGGGAGGTAAACACCGGGGAGCTGTTTTTT. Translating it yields CASRGREVNTGELFF.

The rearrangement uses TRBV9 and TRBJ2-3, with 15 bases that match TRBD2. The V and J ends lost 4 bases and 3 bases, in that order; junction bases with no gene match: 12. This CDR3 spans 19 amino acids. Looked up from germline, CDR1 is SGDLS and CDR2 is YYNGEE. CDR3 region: CASSQGTSGRRYLTDTQYF. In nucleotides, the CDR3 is TGTGCCAGCAGCCAAGGGACTAGCGGGAGGAGATACCTTACAGATACGCAGTATTTT.

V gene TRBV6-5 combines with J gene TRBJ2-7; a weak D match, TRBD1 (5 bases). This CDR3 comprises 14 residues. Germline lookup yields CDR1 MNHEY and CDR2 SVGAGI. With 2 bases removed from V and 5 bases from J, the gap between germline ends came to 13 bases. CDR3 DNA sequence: TGTGCCAGCAGTTACGGGCAGGGCGCCAACGAGCAGTACTTC. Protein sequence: CASSYGQGANEQYF.

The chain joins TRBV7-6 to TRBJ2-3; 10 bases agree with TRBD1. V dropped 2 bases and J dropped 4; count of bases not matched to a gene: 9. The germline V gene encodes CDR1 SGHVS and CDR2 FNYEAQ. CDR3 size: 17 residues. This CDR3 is CASSLLPGQGPADTQYF. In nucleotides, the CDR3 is TGTGCCAGCAGCTTACTCCCGGGACAGGGGCCGGCAGATACGCAGTATTTT.

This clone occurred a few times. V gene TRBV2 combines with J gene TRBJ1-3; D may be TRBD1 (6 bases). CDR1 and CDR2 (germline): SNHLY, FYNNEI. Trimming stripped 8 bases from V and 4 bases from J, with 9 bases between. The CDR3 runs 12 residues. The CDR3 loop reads CASGTGGNTIYF. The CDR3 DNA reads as TGTGCCAGCGGAACAGGGGGAAACACCATATATTTT.

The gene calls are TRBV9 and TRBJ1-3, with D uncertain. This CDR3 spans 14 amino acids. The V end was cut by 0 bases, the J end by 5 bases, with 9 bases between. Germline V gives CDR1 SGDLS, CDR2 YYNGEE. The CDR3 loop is CASSVAWQRNTIYF. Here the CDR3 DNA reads TGTGCCAGCAGCGTAGCTTGGCAGAGAAACACCATATATTTT.

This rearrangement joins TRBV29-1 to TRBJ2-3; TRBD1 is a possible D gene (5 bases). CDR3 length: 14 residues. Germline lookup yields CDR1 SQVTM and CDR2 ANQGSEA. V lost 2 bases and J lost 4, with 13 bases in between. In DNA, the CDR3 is TGCAGCGTTGAAATACCAGGGTTGGCAGATACGCAGTATTTT. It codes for CSVEIPGLADTQYF.

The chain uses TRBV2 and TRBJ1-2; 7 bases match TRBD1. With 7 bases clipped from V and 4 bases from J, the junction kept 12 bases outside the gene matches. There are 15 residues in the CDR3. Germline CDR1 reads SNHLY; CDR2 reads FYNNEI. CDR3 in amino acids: CASTPLQDRSYGYTF. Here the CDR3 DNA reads TGTGCCAGCACTCCTTTACAGGACAGGTCCTATGGCTACACCTTC.

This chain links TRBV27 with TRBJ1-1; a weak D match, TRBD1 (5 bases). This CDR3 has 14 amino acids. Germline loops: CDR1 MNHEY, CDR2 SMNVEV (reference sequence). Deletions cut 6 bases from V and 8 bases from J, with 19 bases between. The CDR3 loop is CASSFGGGGTEAFF. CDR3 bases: TGTGCCAGCAGCTTCGGCGGGGGAGGCACCGAAGCTTTCTTT.

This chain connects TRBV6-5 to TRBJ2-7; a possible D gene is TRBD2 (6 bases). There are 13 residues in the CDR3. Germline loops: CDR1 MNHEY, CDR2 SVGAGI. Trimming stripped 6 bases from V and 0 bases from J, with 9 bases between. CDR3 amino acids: CASRGLNSYEQYF. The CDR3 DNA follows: TGTGCCAGCAGAGGACTAAACTCCTACGAGCAGTACTTC.

CDR3 DNA sequence: TGTGCCAGCAGTGGGGGACTAGTGGTGAGGGGTGAGCAGTTCTTC. Residues: CASSGGLVVRGEQFF. V usage is TRBV6-4 and J usage is TRBJ2-1, with 8 bases fitting TRBD2. V gave up 4 bases and J gave up 9 bases; unmatched junction bases: 11. The CDR3 covers 15 residues. The germline CDR1 and CDR2 sequences are MRHNA and SNTAGT.

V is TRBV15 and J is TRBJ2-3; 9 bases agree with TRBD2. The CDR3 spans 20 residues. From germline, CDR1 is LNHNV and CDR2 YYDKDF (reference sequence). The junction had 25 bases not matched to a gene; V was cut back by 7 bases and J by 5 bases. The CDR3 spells CATTLSSPRPSAGGRDTQYF. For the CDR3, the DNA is TGTGCCACCACCCTGTCTTCCCCCCGCCCTTCGGCGGGAGGGCGAGATACGCAGTATTTT. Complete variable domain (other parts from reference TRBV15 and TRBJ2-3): DAMVIQNPRYQVTQFGKPVTLSCSQTLNHNVMYWYQQKSSQAPKLLFHYYDKDFNNEADTPDNFQSRRPNTSFCFLDIRSPGLGDTAMYLCATTLSSPRPSAGGRDTQYFGPGTRLTVL.

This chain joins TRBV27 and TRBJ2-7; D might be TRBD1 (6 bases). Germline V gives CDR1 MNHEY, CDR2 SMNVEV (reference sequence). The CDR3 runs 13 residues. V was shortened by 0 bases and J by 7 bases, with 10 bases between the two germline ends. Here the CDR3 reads CASSLSGADEQYF. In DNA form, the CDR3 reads TGTGCCAGCAGTTTATCGGGGGCTGATGAGCAGTACTTC.